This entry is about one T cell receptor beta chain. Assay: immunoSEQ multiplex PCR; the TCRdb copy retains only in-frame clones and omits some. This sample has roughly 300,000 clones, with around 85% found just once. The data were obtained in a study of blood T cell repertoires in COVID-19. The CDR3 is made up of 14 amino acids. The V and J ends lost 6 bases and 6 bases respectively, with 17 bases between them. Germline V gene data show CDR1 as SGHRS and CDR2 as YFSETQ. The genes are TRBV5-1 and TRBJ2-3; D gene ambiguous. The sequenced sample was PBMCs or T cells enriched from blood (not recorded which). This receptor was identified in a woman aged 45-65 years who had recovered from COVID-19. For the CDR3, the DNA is TGCGCCAGCACCCCGGCCCGACTGGCGGATACGCAGTATTTT. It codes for CASTPARLADTQYF.